Listed below are T cell receptor beta chains from one sample, sequenced in a study of blood T cell repertoires in COVID-19. Profiling relied on immunoSEQ multiplex PCR, and the TCRdb table lists in-frame clones only, not all of them. The sample has about 44,000 clones; roughly 87% are singletons. Sequencing used peripheral blood. The receptors derive from a woman of 80 years or more in a cohort sampled during active or convalescent COVID-19. The CDR3 runs from the conserved cysteine through the conserved F or W. A D gene is named only where the DNA matches it firmly. A row's size may be missing; if present it is once, few, many or a size class.

clone_size: -; v_call: TRBV11-3; j_call: TRBJ2-1; d_call: -; cdr3_aa: CASSLYLDAEQFF; cdr3_nt: TGTGCCAGCAGCCTATACCTCGATGCAGAGCAGTTCTTC
clone_size: -; v_call: TRBV9; j_call: TRBJ2-7; d_call: -; cdr3_aa: CASSVAPGHDYEQYF; cdr3_nt: TGTGCCAGCAGCGTAGCCCCGGGACACGACTACGAGCAGTACTTC
clone_size: -; v_call: TRBV7-2; j_call: TRBJ1-2; d_call: -; cdr3_aa: CASSSTSGPNGYTF; cdr3_nt: TGTGCCAGCAGCTCCACATCGGGTCCTAATGGCTACACCTTC
clone_size: -; v_call: TRBV9; j_call: TRBJ2-5; d_call: TRBD2; cdr3_aa: CASSGAGGPQYF; cdr3_nt: TGTGCCAGCAGCGGCGCGGGGGGGCCCCAGTACTTC
clone_size: -; v_call: TRBV28; j_call: TRBJ2-7; d_call: TRBD1; cdr3_aa: CASSGRGSTYEQYF; cdr3_nt: TGTGCCAGCAGCGGCAGGGGGTCGACCTACGAGCAGTACTTC
clone_size: -; v_call: TRBV5-4; j_call: TRBJ2-3; d_call: TRBD2; cdr3_aa: CASSLDSGGADTQYF; cdr3_nt: TGTGCCAGCAGCTTGGATAGCGGGGGGGCGGATACGCAGTATTTT
clone_size: -; v_call: TRBV13; j_call: TRBJ1-1; d_call: TRBD1; cdr3_aa: CASSYRGGDTEAFF; cdr3_nt: TGTGCCAGCAGCTACAGGGGGGGGGACACTGAAGCTTTCTTT
clone_size: -; v_call: TRBV5-5; j_call: TRBJ1-2; d_call: -; cdr3_aa: CASSLMGDYGYTF; cdr3_nt: TGTGCCAGCAGCTTGATGGGCGACTATGGCTACACCTTC
clone_size: -; v_call: TRBV9; j_call: TRBJ2-2; d_call: -; cdr3_aa: CASIGLMAGELFF; cdr3_nt: TGTGCCAGCATCGGGTTGATGGCTGGGGAGCTGTTTTTT
clone_size: -; v_call: TRBV18; j_call: TRBJ1-5; d_call: -; cdr3_aa: CASSPTGRGYSNQPQHF; cdr3_nt: TGTGCCAGCTCACCAACGGGAAGAGGCTATAGCAATCAGCCCCAGCATTTT
clone_size: once; v_call: TRBV11-3; j_call: TRBJ2-2; d_call: TRBD2; cdr3_aa: CASSARHEAGGFTGELFF; cdr3_nt: TGTGCCAGCAGCGCGCGCCATGAAGCGGGGGGTTTTACCGGGGAGCTGTTTTTT
clone_size: -; v_call: TRBV28; j_call: TRBJ1-2; d_call: -; cdr3_aa: CASSFSANYGYTF; cdr3_nt: TGTGCCAGCAGTTTTTCGGCTAACTATGGCTACACCTTC
clone_size: -; v_call: TRBV2; j_call: TRBJ1-4; d_call: -; cdr3_aa: CASSEAIPGEKLFF; cdr3_nt: TGTGCCAGCAGTGAAGCGATACCGGGGGAAAAACTGTTTTTT
clone_size: -; v_call: TRBV5-1; j_call: TRBJ1-4; d_call: -; cdr3_aa: CASSSTSANEKLFF; cdr3_nt: TGCGCCAGCAGCTCGACATCGGCTAATGAAAAACTGTTTTTT
clone_size: -; v_call: TRBV4-1; j_call: TRBJ1-4; d_call: TRBD1; cdr3_aa: CASSLRDSREKLFF; cdr3_nt: TGCGCCAGCAGCCTGCGGGACAGTAGGGAAAAACTGTTTTTT
clone_size: -; v_call: TRBV5-1; j_call: TRBJ2-7; d_call: TRBD1; cdr3_aa: CASSLQGQGHEQYF; cdr3_nt: TGCGCCAGCAGCTTGCAAGGACAGGGCCACGAGCAGTACTTC
clone_size: -; v_call: TRBV4-1; j_call: TRBJ1-2; d_call: -; cdr3_aa: CASSHLGALSGYTF; cdr3_nt: TGCGCCAGCAGCCACCTGGGGGCGCTATCGGGCTACACCTTC
clone_size: -; v_call: TRBV6-5; j_call: TRBJ1-2; d_call: -; cdr3_aa: CASRVGGSVGGYTF; cdr3_nt: TGTGCCAGCCGGGTCGGGGGGAGCGTGGGTGGCTACACCTTC
clone_size: -; v_call: TRBV2; j_call: TRBJ1-4; d_call: -; cdr3_aa: CASSRGSTYEKLFF; cdr3_nt: TGTGCCAGCTCAAGGGGAAGCACCTATGAAAAACTGTTTTTT
clone_size: -; v_call: TRBV24-1; j_call: TRBJ1-4; d_call: -; cdr3_aa: CATSDEPRVPNEKLFF; cdr3_nt: TGTGCCACCAGTGATGAACCCAGGGTCCCTAATGAAAAACTGTTTTTT
clone_size: -; v_call: TRBV7-9; j_call: TRBJ1-2; d_call: TRBD1; cdr3_aa: CASSPRETGENYGYTF; cdr3_nt: TGTGCCAGCAGCCCTAGGGAGACAGGGGAGAACTATGGCTACACCTTC
clone_size: few; v_call: TRBV24-1; j_call: TRBJ2-5; d_call: TRBD2; cdr3_aa: CATSDRLAGDQETQYF; cdr3_nt: TGTGCCACCAGTGATAGGCTAGCGGGAGATCAAGAGACCCAGTACTTC
clone_size: -; v_call: TRBV7-9; j_call: TRBJ2-1; d_call: -; cdr3_aa: CASTLAAEQFF; cdr3_nt: TGTGCCAGCACCCTGGCGGCTGAGCAGTTCTTC
clone_size: -; v_call: TRBV24-1; j_call: TRBJ2-3; d_call: -; cdr3_aa: CATSLTGSTDTQYF; cdr3_nt: TGTGCCACCAGTTTGACAGGTAGCACAGATACGCAGTATTTT
clone_size: -; v_call: TRBV7-2; j_call: TRBJ1-2; d_call: TRBD1; cdr3_aa: CASSLQGADYGYTF; cdr3_nt: TGTGCCAGCAGCTTACAGGGGGCGGACTATGGCTACACCTTC
clone_size: -; v_call: TRBV4-1; j_call: TRBJ2-5; d_call: TRBD2; cdr3_aa: CASSQDGRGQETQYF; cdr3_nt: TGCGCCAGCAGCCAAGATGGGCGGGGGCAAGAGACCCAGTACTTC
clone_size: -; v_call: TRBV3-1/TRBV3-2; j_call: TRBJ2-5; d_call: -; cdr3_aa: CASSQVPGVAQETQYF; cdr3_nt: TGTGCCAGCAGCCAAGTACCGGGAGTTGCACAAGAGACCCAGTACTTC
clone_size: -; v_call: TRBV6-5; j_call: TRBJ1-2; d_call: -; cdr3_aa: CASSYSSFRDTGYTF; cdr3_nt: TGTGCCAGCAGTTACTCATCTTTCCGGGACACCGGCTACACCTTC
clone_size: -; v_call: TRBV5-1; j_call: TRBJ1-2; d_call: TRBD1; cdr3_aa: CASSLPGGFGAGYTF; cdr3_nt: TGCGCCAGCAGCTTGCCAGGGGGCTTTGGTGCTGGCTACACCTTC
clone_size: -; v_call: TRBV24-1; j_call: TRBJ2-5; d_call: -; cdr3_aa: CATSDLAGQETQYF; cdr3_nt: TGTGCCACCAGTGATTTGGCAGGGCAAGAGACCCAGTACTTC
clone_size: -; v_call: TRBV7-3; j_call: TRBJ2-2; d_call: -; cdr3_aa: CASSLIPGLAGELFF; cdr3_nt: TGTGCCAGCAGCTTAATCCCCGGGTTAGCCGGGGAGCTGTTTTTT
clone_size: -; v_call: TRBV13; j_call: TRBJ1-1; d_call: TRBD1; cdr3_aa: CASRQGTGESTEAFF; cdr3_nt: TGTGCCAGCAGACAGGGGACAGGGGAAAGTACTGAAGCTTTCTTT
clone_size: once; v_call: TRBV29-1; j_call: TRBJ2-5; d_call: TRBD2; cdr3_aa: CSVASGGAGETQYF; cdr3_nt: TGCAGCGTCGCTAGCGGGGGGGCCGGGGAGACCCAGTACTTC
clone_size: -; v_call: TRBV25-1; j_call: TRBJ2-3; d_call: -; cdr3_aa: CASTEGPDTQYF; cdr3_nt: TGTGCCAGCACCGAGGGTCCAGATACGCAGTATTTT
clone_size: -; v_call: TRBV3-1/TRBV3-2; j_call: TRBJ2-7; d_call: -; cdr3_aa: CASSASHRESEQYF; cdr3_nt: TGTGCCAGCTCAGCGAGTCACAGGGAATCCGAGCAGTACTTC
clone_size: -; v_call: TRBV9; j_call: TRBJ2-5; d_call: TRBD2; cdr3_aa: CASSVRGYQETQYF; cdr3_nt: TGTGCCAGCAGCGTGCGGGGGTACCAAGAGACCCAGTACTTC
clone_size: -; v_call: TRBV7-9; j_call: TRBJ2-7; d_call: -; cdr3_aa: CASSLGGRDEQYF; cdr3_nt: TGTGCCAGCAGCTTAGGAGGCAGGGACGAGCAGTACTTC
clone_size: -; v_call: TRBV24-1; j_call: TRBJ1-1; d_call: TRBD1; cdr3_aa: CATRGKRTGGTEAFF; cdr3_nt: TGTGCCACCAGGGGAAAAAGAACAGGGGGCACTGAAGCTTTCTTT
clone_size: -; v_call: TRBV23-1; j_call: TRBJ1-5; d_call: -; cdr3_aa: CASSLMTSQASNQPQHF; cdr3_nt: TGCGCCAGCAGTCTCATGACATCTCAGGCTTCAAATCAGCCCCAGCATTTT
clone_size: few; v_call: TRBV27; j_call: TRBJ2-5; d_call: -; cdr3_aa: CASSYGRGRQETQYF; cdr3_nt: TGTGCCAGCAGTTACGGAAGAGGTCGCCAAGAGACCCAGTACTTC
clone_size: -; v_call: TRBV30; j_call: TRBJ1-2; d_call: -; cdr3_aa: CAWNAFRGGGNYGYTF; cdr3_nt: TGTGCCTGGAACGCATTTCGGGGAGGGGGAAACTATGGCTACACCTTC
clone_size: -; v_call: TRBV12-3/TRBV12-4; j_call: TRBJ1-2; d_call: TRBD1; cdr3_aa: CASSLDRNYGYTF; cdr3_nt: TGTGCCAGCAGTTTGGACAGGAACTATGGCTACACCTTC
clone_size: -; v_call: TRBV5-8; j_call: TRBJ2-7; d_call: -; cdr3_aa: CASSFRAWEQYF; cdr3_nt: TGTGCCAGCAGCTTCAGGGCTTGGGAGCAGTACTTC
clone_size: -; v_call: TRBV2; j_call: TRBJ2-1; d_call: TRBD1; cdr3_aa: CASGGRISGTGYNEQFF; cdr3_nt: TGTGCCAGCGGAGGACGAATTTCCGGGACAGGGTACAATGAGCAGTTCTTC
clone_size: -; v_call: TRBV19; j_call: TRBJ1-2; d_call: -; cdr3_aa: CASSIREDYGYTF; cdr3_nt: TGTGCCAGTAGTATAAGGGAGGACTATGGCTACACCTTC
clone_size: few; v_call: TRBV7-2; j_call: TRBJ1-5; d_call: TRBD1; cdr3_aa: CASSSGQGEQPQHF; cdr3_nt: TGTGCCAGCAGCTCCGGACAGGGTGAGCAGCCCCAGCATTTT
clone_size: -; v_call: TRBV10-3; j_call: TRBJ1-6; d_call: TRBD1; cdr3_aa: CAISVTGEDNSPLHF; cdr3_nt: TGTGCCATCAGTGTTACAGGGGAAGATAATTCACCCCTCCACTTT
clone_size: -; v_call: TRBV5-4; j_call: TRBJ2-7; d_call: TRBD1; cdr3_aa: CASSRQGPYEQYF; cdr3_nt: TGTGCCAGCAGCCGACAGGGACCCTACGAGCAGTACTTC
clone_size: -; v_call: TRBV5-6; j_call: TRBJ2-1; d_call: TRBD2; cdr3_aa: CASSNGLAGVLFF; cdr3_nt: TGTGCCAGCAGCAACGGACTAGCGGGAGTCCTGTTCTTC
clone_size: -; v_call: TRBV12-3/TRBV12-4; j_call: TRBJ2-5; d_call: -; cdr3_aa: CASKERYQETQYF; cdr3_nt: TGTGCCAGCAAGGAGAGGTACCAAGAGACCCAGTACTTC
clone_size: -; v_call: TRBV5-1; j_call: TRBJ2-5; d_call: TRBD2; cdr3_aa: CASHRGGSGRAGGETQYF; cdr3_nt: TGCGCCAGCCACCGGGGAGGTAGCGGGAGGGCCGGAGGAGAGACCCAGTACTTC
clone_size: -; v_call: TRBV5-1; j_call: TRBJ2-7; d_call: TRBD2; cdr3_aa: CASSLESGGGYEQYF; cdr3_nt: TGCGCCAGCAGCTTGGAATCGGGAGGCGGCTACGAGCAGTACTTC
clone_size: -; v_call: TRBV5-4; j_call: TRBJ1-2; d_call: TRBD1; cdr3_aa: CASSRQGQGYGYTF; cdr3_nt: TGTGCCAGCAGCCGACAGGGACAGGGCTATGGCTACACCTTC
clone_size: -; v_call: TRBV7-8; j_call: TRBJ1-5; d_call: -; cdr3_aa: CASSLVQGQPQHF; cdr3_nt: TGTGCCAGCAGCTTAGTACAGGGACAGCCCCAGCATTTT
clone_size: -; v_call: TRBV5-4; j_call: TRBJ2-3; d_call: -; cdr3_aa: CASRRGQSTDTQYF; cdr3_nt: TGTGCCAGCAGGAGGGGACAAAGCACAGATACGCAGTATTTT
clone_size: -; v_call: TRBV5-1; j_call: TRBJ2-5; d_call: TRBD2; cdr3_aa: CASSWRPQGLAGRETQYF; cdr3_nt: TGCGCCAGCAGCTGGCGACCCCAGGGACTAGCGGGCAGGGAGACCCAGTACTTC
clone_size: -; v_call: TRBV5-1; j_call: TRBJ2-5; d_call: TRBD2; cdr3_aa: CASSLGVAGGQGSQYF; cdr3_nt: TGCGCCAGCAGCTTGGGCGTAGCGGGGGGGCAGGGCTCCCAGTACTTC
clone_size: -; v_call: TRBV9; j_call: TRBJ1-1; d_call: -; cdr3_aa: CASSGGGGGSATEAFF; cdr3_nt: TGTGCCAGCAGCGGCGGCGGGGGGGGATCTGCCACTGAAGCTTTCTTT